The T cell receptor beta chain under discussion was sequenced for a study of T cell changes during pregnancy in multiple sclerosis. In germline, CDR1 is LNHDA, CDR2 SQIVND (reference sequence). The CDR3 has 14 residues. Trimming removed 5 bases at V and 4 bases at J, with 12 bases between. Sequencing used immunoSEQ multiplex PCR; TCRdb keeps in-frame clones, though not all of them. This table holds about 92,000 clones, 90% to 95% found once. This clone was counted a single time. The sample in question was peripheral blood, obtained in the third trimester of pregnancy. The TCR originated in a female donor with multiple sclerosis, enrolled in a pregnancy study. The rearrangement uses TRBV19 and TRBJ1-5; D unclear. CDR3 sequence: CASSYGGYNQPQHF. CDR3 sequence (DNA): TGTGCCAGTAGTTATGGAGGGTATAATCAGCCCCAGCATTTT.